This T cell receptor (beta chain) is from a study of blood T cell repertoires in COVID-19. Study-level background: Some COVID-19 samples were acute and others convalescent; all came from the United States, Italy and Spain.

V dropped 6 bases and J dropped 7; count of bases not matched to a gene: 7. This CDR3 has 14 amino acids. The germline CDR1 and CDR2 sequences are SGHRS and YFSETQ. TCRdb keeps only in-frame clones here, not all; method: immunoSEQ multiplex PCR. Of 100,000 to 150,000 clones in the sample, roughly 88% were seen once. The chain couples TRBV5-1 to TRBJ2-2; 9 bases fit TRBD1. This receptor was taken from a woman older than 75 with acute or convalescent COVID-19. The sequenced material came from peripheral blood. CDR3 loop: CASKQQGAVGELFF. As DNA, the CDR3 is TGCGCCAGCAAGCAACAGGGGGCTGTCGGGGAGCTGTTTTTT. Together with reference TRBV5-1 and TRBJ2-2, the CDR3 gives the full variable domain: KAGVTQTPRYLIKTRGQQVTLSCSPISGHRSVSWYQQTPGQGLQFLFEYFSETQRNKGNFPGRFSGRQFSNSRSEMNVSTLELGDSALYLCASKQQGAVGELFFGEGSRLTVL.